The source of this TCR beta chain is a study of metastatic and nonmetastatic thyroid tumors. Study background: Where malignant and benign thyroid patients were concerned, repertoires were compared across blood and tumor or nodule tissue.

Per germline, CDR1 LGHNA and CDR2 YNFKEQ. The CDR3 loop spans 16 amino acids. V was shortened by 2 bases and J by 0 bases, with 14 bases between the two germline ends. The entire patient cohort was treatment-naive prior to thyroid surgery. Per the original methods: Clinicopathological groups supplied CDR3 differences that were used to build a distant-metastasis classifier for papillary thyroid cancer. TCRdb re-analyzed the PCR reads through MiXCR. It is TCRdb's table, rather than the study itself, that gives the V and J calls and clone size. The sample includes about 38,000 clones, around 43% of them seen just once. The table lists this clone with a few counts. As yet, its antigen is unknown. Study outcomes and limitations: Within blood and tumor, benign nodules reportedly had significantly lower TCR beta diversity than malignant thyroid tumors did.

Material: tumor tissue. J is TRBJ2-7 and V is TRBV4-2; weak D call: TRBD2 (5 bases). The TCR was taken from a male donor with papillary thyroid cancer or a benign thyroid nodule (not recorded which). Some clones in this sample may be carry-over from other donors' samples. In DNA form, the CDR3 reads TGTGCCAGCAGCCAACGTAGCGCCGTGAGCTCCTACGAGCAGTACTTC. This translates into CASSQRSAVSSYEQYF.